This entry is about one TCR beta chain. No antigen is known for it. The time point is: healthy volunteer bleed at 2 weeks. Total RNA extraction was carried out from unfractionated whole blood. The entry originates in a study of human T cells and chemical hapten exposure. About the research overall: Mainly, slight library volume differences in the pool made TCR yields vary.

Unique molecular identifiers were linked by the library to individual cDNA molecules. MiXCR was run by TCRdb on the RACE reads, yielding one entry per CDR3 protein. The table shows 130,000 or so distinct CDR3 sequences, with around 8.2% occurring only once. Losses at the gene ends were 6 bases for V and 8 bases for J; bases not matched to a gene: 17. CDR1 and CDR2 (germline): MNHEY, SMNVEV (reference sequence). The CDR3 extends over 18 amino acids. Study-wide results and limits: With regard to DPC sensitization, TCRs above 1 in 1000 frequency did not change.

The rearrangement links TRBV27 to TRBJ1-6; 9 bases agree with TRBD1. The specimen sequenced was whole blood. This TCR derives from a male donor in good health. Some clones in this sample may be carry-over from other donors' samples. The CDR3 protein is CASRGTGTPHWEDSPLHF. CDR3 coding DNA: TGTGCCAGCAGAGGGACAGGGACCCCCCACTGGGAGGATTCACCCCTCCACTTT.